What follows are 14 T cell receptor beta chains derived from one specimen sequenced in a study of molecular identifiers for immune sequencing clone quantification (dated by TCRdb to the late 2010s). Library creation used PCR. TCRdb names Illumina HiSeq 4000 as the instrument used. TCRdb handled the public reads itself, with Q25 trimming in fastp and clone calling in MiXCR, and kept productive beta chains. For every CDR3 protein sequence, its rows merge into one entry that carries the most common genes and DNA. The sample yields under 650,000 distinct CDR3 sequences; about 20% were counted once. In total, the top ten clones hold roughly 0.85% of the sample. The source material was naive CD8+ T cells from blood, with Jurkat cell RNA spiked in. The meaning of the sample's cell subset or site label: FACS-sorted CD8+CD4-CCR7+CD45RA+ naive T cells. The receptors here all came from a human donor in good health. Some libraries in this study had Jurkat cell RNA spiked in.

About this clonotype itself: A much larger clonotype is one base distant, so this may be a read error. The chain combines TRBV5-1 with TRBJ2-1; perhaps TRBD2 as D (6 bases). Per germline, CDR1 SGHRS and CDR2 YFSETQ. This CDR3 region has 16 residues. The CDR3 region is CASCFGGVLSYNGQFF. The CDR3 nucleotides are TGCGCCAGCTGTTTTGGCGGGGTCCTTTCCTACAATGGGCAGTTCTTC.

V usage is TRBV6-5 and J usage is TRBJ2-1; 10 positions agree with TRBD2. J gave up 10 bases and V 4 bases, and 7 bases lay outside the gene matches. CDR3 length: 14 amino acids. Looked up from germline, CDR1 is MNHEY and CDR2 is SVGAGI. The DNA of the CDR3 is TGTGCCAGCAGTTGGACTAGCGGCTCCTACGAGCAGTTCTTC. This encodes CASSWTSGSYEQFF.

This clonotype was recorded at least ten times. The V and J genes are TRBV29-1 and TRBJ2-3, with a weak D call TRBD1 (5 bases). The CDR3 runs 15 residues. Germline V lookup: CDR1 SQVTM, CDR2 ANQGSEA. The germline V and J ends were trimmed by 3 bases and 0 bases, with 13 bases remaining between them. The CDR3 loop reads CSVDDSYSSTDTQYF. CDR3 nucleotide sequence: TGCAGCGTTGACGACAGTTACTCTAGCACAGATACGCAGTATTTT.

Regarding this clonotype: With a much larger clone just one base away, this may be a read error. This sequence joins TRBV5-1 and TRBJ2-1; perhaps D is TRBD1 or TRBD2 (5 bases each). Per germline, CDR1 SGHRS and CDR2 YFSETQ. This CDR3 spans 13 amino acids. The CDR3 loop is CASSMGPRNEQLF. CDR3 DNA sequence: TGCGCCAGCAGCATGGGACCGCGTAATGAGCAGCTCTTC.

This clonotype was seen repeatedly, ten times or more. The gene calls are TRBV20-1 and TRBJ2-3; 9 bases map to TRBD2. The trim removed 0 bases at V and 2 bases at J, leaving 18 bases unmatched. The germline gives CDR1 DFQATT, CDR2 SNEGSKA (reference sequence). This CDR3 comprises 20 residues. The CDR3 protein is CSARDIWGLADKKPTDTQYF. The DNA for the CDR3 is TGCAGTGCTAGAGATATTTGGGGACTAGCAGATAAGAAACCCACAGATACGCAGTATTTT.

This clonotype has ten or more counts. V is TRBV5-4 and J is TRBJ1-1, with no clear D. Germline CDR1 reads SGHNT; CDR2 reads YYREEE (reference sequence). The CDR3 runs 14 residues. Trimming took off 3 bases at V and 1 base at J, with 10 bases between the two ends. The CDR3 is CASSWLAANTEAFF. The CDR3 region has the DNA TGTGCCAGCAGCTGGTTGGCAGCGAACACTGAAGCTTTCTTT.

In the case of this clonotype: A much larger clone lies one base from this, so it may be a read error. The chain has TRBV6-5 and TRBJ2-7, with D tentatively TRBD1 (5 bases). Germline V gives CDR1 MNHEY, CDR2 SVGAGI. The CDR3 consists of 13 residues. The CDR3 region has the DNA TGTGCCAGCAGTCCCGCCTGGGGCTACGGGCAGTACTTC. Residues: CASSPAWGYGQYF.

On this clonotype: Compared with germline, one end of the junction differs, possibly owing to a read error. The chain recombines TRBV7-8 with TRBJ2-2, with 7 bases matching TRBD2. Germline CDR1 SGHVS, CDR2 FQNEAQ. The CDR3 sequence is 16 residues long. For the CDR3, the DNA is TGTGCCAGCGGCTTAATGGGACTAACTAAGCCCGGGGAGCTGTTTTTT. Translating gives CASGLMGLTKPGELFF.

This clonotype was observed many times. The V and J genes are TRBV5-5 and TRBJ2-5; 8 positions match TRBD1. V lost 4 bases, J lost 5 bases, and 4 bases stayed unmatched. This CDR3 has 13 amino acids. Germline CDR1 reads SGHKS; CDR2 reads YYEKEE (reference sequence). The CDR3 spells CASSGHRGETQYF. The CDR3 region has the DNA TGTGCCAGCAGCGGACACAGGGGGGAGACCCAGTACTTC.

About this clonotype itself: A much larger clone sits a single nucleotide away, making a read error possible. The rearrangement joins TRBV19 to TRBJ2-3; 10 bases agree with TRBD1. Germline CDR1 is LNHDA and CDR2 is SQIVND (reference sequence). The V and J ends lost 6 bases and 8 bases, in that order; junction bases with no gene match: 11. This CDR3 spans 15 amino acids. This CDR3 is CASSPGTGEGCTQYF. The DNA for the CDR3 is TGTGCCAGTAGCCCCGGGACAGGGGAAGGCTGTACGCAGTATTTT.

This clonotype showed up many times. CDR3 coding DNA: TGTGCCAGCAGCCGCGGACAGAGAAACGAGCAGTACTTC. Its protein product is CASSRGQRNEQYF. The rearrangement joins TRBV12-3 or TRBV12-4 to TRBJ2-7; a possible D gene is TRBD1 (6 bases). Trimming left V 6 bases short and J 5 bases short, with 14 bases between. There are 13 residues in the CDR3.

This clonotype was recorded once. The rearrangement uses TRBV4-1 and TRBJ2-2; 13 nucleotides match TRBD2. V lost 6 bases and J lost 3; bases outside the gene matches: 7. Germline CDR1 reads MGHRA; CDR2 reads YSYEKL. CDR3 length equals 17 residues. The CDR3 reads CASRELAGGPDTGELFF. The DNA for the CDR3 is TGCGCCAGCAGGGAACTAGCGGGGGGGCCCGACACCGGGGAGCTGTTTTTT.

The chain joins TRBV7-2 to TRBJ2-2; 12 nucleotides agree with TRBD1. Germline V gene lookup returns CDR1 SGHTA and CDR2 FQGNSA. The trim removed 5 bases at V and 1 base at J, leaving 14 bases unmatched. This CDR3 is built from 20 residues. The CDR3 nucleotides read TGTGCCAGCAGCGCCCCGGGACAGGGGGCGCTTATGGGGAACACCGGGGAGCTGTTTTTT. This translates into CASSAPGQGALMGNTGELFF.

This clonotype was counted once. Because it lacks the conserved phenylalanine or tryptophan at the end, this CDR3 is likely a read error. V usage is TRBV30 and J usage is TRBJ2-5, with a tentative D call TRBD1 (6 bases). The CDR3 spans 15 residues. The germline CDR1 and CDR2 sequences are GTSNPN and SVGIG (reference sequence). Trimming removed 1 base at V and 1 base at J, with 13 bases between. For the CDR3, the DNA is TGTGCCTGGAGTGCGGTTGGACAGATCCAAGAGACCCAGTACCTC. Translating gives CAWSAVGQIQETQYL.